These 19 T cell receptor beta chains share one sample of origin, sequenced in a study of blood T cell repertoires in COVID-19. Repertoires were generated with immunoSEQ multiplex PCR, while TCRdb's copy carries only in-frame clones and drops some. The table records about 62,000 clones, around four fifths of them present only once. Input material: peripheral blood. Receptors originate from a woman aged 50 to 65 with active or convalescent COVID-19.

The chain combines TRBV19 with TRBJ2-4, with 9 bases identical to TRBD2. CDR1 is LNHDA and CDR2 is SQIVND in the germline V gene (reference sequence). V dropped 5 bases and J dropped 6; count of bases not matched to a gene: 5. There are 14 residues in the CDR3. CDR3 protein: CASSEGLARNIQYF. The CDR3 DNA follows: TGTGCCAGTAGTGAGGGACTAGCAAGAAACATTCAGTACTTC.

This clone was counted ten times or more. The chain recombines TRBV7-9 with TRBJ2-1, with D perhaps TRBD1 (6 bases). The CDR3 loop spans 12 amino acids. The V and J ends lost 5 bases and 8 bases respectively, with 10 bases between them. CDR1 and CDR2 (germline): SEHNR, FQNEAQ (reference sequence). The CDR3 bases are TGTGCCAGCAGCGCAGGGGTCGATGAGCAGTTCTTC. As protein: CASSAGVDEQFF.

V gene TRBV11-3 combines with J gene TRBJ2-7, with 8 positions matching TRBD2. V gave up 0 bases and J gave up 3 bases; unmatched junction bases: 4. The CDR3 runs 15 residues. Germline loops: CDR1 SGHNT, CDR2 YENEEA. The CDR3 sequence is CASSLEAGDVYEQYF. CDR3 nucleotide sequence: TGTGCCAGCAGCTTAGAAGCGGGAGATGTCTACGAGCAGTACTTC.

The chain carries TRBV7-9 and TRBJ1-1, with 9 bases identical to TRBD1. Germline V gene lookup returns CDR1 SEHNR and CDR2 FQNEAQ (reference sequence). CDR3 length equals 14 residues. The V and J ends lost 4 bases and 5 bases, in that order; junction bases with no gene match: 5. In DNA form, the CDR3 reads TGTGCCAGCAGCTCCGGGACAGGGAGTACTGAAGCTTTCTTT. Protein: CASSSGTGSTEAFF.

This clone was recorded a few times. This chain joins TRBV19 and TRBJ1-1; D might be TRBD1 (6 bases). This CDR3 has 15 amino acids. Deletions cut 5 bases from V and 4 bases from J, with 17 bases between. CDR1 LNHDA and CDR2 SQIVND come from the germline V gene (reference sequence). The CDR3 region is CASSPNVGAATEAFF. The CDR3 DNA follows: TGTGCCAGTAGTCCCAACGTGGGGGCGGCCACTGAAGCTTTCTTT.

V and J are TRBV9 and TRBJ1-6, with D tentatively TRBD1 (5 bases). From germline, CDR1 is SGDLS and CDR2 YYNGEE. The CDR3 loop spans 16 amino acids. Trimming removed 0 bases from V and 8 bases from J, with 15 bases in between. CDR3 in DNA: TGTGCCAGCAGCGTAGCTACGGGGGAACCTTATTCACCCCTCCACTTT. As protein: CASSVATGEPYSPLHF. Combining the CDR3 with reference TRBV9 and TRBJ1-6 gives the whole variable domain DSGVTQTPKHLITATGQRVTLRCSPRSGDLSVYWYQQSLDQGLQFLIQYYNGEERAKGNILERFSAQQFPDLHSELNLSSLELGDSALYFCASSVATGEPYSPLHFGNGTRLTVT.

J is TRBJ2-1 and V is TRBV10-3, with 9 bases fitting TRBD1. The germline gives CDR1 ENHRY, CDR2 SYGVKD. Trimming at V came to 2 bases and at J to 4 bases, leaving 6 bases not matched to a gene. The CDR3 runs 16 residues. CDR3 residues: CAISEGGTGMYNEQFF. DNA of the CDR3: TGTGCCATCAGTGAGGGAGGGACAGGGATGTACAATGAGCAGTTCTTC.

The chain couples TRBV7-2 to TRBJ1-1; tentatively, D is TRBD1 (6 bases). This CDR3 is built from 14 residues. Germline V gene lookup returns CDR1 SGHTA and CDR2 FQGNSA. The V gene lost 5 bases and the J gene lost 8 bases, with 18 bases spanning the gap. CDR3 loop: CASSALKGVHEAFF. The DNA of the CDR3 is TGTGCCAGCAGCGCTTTAAAGGGGGTCCACGAAGCTTTCTTT. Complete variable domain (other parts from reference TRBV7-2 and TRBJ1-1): GAGVSQSPSNKVTEKGKDVELRCDPISGHTALYWYRQSLGQGLEFLIYFQGNSAPDKSGLPSDRFSAERTGGSVSTLTIQRTQQEDSAVYLCASSALKGVHEAFFGQGTRLTVV.

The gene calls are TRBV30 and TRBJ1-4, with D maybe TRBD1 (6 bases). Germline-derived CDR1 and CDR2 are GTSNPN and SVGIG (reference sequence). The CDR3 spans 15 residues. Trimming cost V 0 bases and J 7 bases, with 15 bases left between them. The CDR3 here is CAWSVPNRAIEKLFF. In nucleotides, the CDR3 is TGTGCCTGGAGTGTACCGAACAGGGCAATTGAAAAACTGTTTTTT.

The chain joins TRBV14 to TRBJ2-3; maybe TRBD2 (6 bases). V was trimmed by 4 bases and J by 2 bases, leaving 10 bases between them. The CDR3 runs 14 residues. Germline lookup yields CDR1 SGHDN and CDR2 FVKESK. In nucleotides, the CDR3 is TGTGCCAGCAGCCCTTCGGGAGTCACAGATACGCAGTATTTT. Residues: CASSPSGVTDTQYF.

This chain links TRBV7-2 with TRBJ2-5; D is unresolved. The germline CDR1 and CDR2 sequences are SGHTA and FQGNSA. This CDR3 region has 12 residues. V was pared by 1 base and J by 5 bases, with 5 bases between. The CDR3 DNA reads TGTGCCAGCAGCTTAGGAGAGGAGACCCAGTACTTC. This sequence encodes CASSLGEETQYF.

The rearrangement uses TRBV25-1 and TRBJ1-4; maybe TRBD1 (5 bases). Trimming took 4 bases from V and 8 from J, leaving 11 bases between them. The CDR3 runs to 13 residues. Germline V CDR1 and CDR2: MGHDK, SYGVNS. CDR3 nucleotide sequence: TGTGCCAGCAGTGCCCAGGGTTTCGAAAAACTGTTTTTT. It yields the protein CASSAQGFEKLFF.

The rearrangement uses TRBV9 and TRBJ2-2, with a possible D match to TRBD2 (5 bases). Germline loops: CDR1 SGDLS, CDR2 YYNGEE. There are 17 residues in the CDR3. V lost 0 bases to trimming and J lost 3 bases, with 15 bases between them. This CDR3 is CASSVVGGRAYTGELFF. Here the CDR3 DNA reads TGTGCCAGCAGCGTAGTTGGAGGAAGGGCCTACACCGGGGAGCTGTTTTTT. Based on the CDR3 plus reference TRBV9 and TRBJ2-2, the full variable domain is DSGVTQTPKHLITATGQRVTLRCSPRSGDLSVYWYQQSLDQGLQFLIQYYNGEERAKGNILERFSAQQFPDLHSELNLSSLELGDSALYFCASSVVGGRAYTGELFFGEGSRLTVL.

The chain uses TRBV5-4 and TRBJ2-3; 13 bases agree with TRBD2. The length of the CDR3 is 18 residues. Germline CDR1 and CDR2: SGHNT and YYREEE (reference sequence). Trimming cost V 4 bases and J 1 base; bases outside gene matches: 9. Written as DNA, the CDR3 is TGTGCCAGCAGCCGGACTAGCGGGAGTGTTTCGGGCACAGATACGCAGTATTTT. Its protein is CASSRTSGSVSGTDTQYF.

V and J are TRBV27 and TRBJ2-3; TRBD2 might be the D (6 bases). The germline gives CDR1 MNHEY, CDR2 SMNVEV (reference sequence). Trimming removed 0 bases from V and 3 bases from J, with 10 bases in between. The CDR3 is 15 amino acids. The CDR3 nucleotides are TGTGCCAGCAGTTTATCGATAGCGGTTACAGATACGCAGTATTTT. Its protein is CASSLSIAVTDTQYF.

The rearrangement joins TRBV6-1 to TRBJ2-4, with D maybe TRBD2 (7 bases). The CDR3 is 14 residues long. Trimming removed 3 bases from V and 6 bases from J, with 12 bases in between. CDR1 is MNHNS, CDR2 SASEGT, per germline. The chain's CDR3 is CASSEGGGGNIQYF. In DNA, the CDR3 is TGTGCCAGCAGTGAGGGGGGAGGGGGAAACATTCAGTACTTC.

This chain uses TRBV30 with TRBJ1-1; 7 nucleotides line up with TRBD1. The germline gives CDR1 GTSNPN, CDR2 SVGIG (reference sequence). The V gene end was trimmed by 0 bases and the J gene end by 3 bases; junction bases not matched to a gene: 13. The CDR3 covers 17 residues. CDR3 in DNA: TGTGCCTGGAGTGTGGGCACGGGAAGACAGGGCGACACTGAAGCTTTCTTT. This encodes CAWSVGTGRQGDTEAFF.

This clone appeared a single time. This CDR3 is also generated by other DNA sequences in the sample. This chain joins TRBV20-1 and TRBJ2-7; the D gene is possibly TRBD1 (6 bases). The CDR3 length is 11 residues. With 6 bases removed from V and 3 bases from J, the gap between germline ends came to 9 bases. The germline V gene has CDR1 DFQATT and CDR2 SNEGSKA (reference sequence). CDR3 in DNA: TGCAGTGCAAGCAGGGGCTACGAGCAGTACTTC. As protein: CSASRGYEQYF.

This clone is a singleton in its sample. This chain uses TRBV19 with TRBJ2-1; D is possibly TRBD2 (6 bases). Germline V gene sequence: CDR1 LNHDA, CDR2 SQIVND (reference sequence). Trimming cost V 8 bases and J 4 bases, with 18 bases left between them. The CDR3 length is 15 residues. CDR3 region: CASGEDTRQYNEQFF. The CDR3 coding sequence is TGTGCCAGTGGGGAGGACACACGACAATACAATGAGCAGTTCTTC. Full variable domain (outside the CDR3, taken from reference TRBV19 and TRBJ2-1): DGGITQSPKYLFRKEGQNVTLSCEQNLNHDAMYWYRQDPGQGLRLIYYSQIVNDFQKGDIAEGYSVSREKKESFPLTVTSAQKNPTAFYLCASGEDTRQYNEQFFGPGTRLTVL.